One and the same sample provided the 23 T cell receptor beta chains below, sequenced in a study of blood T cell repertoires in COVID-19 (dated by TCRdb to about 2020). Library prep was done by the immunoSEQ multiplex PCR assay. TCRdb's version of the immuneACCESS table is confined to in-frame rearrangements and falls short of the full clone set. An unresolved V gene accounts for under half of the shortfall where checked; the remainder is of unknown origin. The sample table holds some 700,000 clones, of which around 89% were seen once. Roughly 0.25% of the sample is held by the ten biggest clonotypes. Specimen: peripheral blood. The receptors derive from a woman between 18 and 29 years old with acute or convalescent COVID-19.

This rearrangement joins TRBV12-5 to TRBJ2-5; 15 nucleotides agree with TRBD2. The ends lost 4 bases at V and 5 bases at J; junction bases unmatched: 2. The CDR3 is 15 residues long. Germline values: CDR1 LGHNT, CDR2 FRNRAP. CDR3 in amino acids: CASGWTSGGAETQYF. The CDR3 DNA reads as TGTGCTAGTGGTTGGACTAGCGGGGGGGCGGAGACCCAGTACTTC.

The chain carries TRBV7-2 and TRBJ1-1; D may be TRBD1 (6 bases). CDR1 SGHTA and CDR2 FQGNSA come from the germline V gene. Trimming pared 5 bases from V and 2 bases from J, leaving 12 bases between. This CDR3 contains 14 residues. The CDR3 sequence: CASSTQQGNTEAFF. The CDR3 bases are TGTGCCAGCAGCACCCAACAGGGTAACACTGAAGCTTTCTTT.

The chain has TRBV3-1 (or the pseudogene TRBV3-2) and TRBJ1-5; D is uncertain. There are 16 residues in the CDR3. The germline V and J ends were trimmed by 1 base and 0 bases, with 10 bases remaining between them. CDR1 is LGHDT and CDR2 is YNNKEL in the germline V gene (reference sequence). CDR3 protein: CASSQGRTVSNQPQHF. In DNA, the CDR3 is TGTGCCAGCAGCCAAGGGAGGACGGTTAGCAATCAGCCCCAGCATTTT.

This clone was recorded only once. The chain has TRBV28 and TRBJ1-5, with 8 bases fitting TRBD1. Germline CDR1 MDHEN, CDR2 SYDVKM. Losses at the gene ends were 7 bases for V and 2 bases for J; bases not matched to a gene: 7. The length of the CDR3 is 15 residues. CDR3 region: CASTQGARGNQPQHF. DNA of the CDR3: TGTGCCAGCACTCAGGGGGCAAGAGGCAATCAGCCCCAGCATTTT.

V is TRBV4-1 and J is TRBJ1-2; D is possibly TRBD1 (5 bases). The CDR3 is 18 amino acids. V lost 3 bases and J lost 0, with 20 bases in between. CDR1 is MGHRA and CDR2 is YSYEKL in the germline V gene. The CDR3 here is CASSHPTQGPTSNYGYTF. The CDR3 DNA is TGCGCCAGCAGCCACCCTACCCAGGGTCCGACCTCTAACTATGGCTACACCTTC.

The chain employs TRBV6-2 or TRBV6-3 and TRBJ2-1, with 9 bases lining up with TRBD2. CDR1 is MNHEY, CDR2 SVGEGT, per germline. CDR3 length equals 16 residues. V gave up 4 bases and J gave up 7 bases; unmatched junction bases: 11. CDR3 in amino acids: CASSSQSGGPRNEQFF. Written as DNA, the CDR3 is TGTGCCAGCAGTTCCCAGAGCGGGGGGCCCCGGAATGAGCAGTTCTTC.

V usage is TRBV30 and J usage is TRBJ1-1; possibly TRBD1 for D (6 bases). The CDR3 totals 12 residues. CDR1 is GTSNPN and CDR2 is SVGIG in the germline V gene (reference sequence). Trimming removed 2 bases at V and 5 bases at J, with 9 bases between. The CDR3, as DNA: TGTGCCTGGAGTCAGGGGCGAACTGAAGCTTTCTTT. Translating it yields CAWSQGRTEAFF.

The CDR3 region is CASSGLAGNTQYF. The DNA of the CDR3 is TGTGCCAGCAGCGGACTAGCGGGCAATACGCAGTATTTT. The chain links TRBV7-8 to TRBJ2-3, with 11 bases aligning to TRBD2. The CDR3 runs to 13 residues. J was trimmed by 7 bases and V by 5 bases; bases with no gene match: 2. Germline CDR1 reads SGHVS; CDR2 reads FQNEAQ.

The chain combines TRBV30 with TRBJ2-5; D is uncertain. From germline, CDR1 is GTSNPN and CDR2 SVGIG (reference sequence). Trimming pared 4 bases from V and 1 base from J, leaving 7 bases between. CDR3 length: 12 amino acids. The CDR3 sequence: CAWTETQETQYF. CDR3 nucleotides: TGTGCCTGGACAGAAACCCAAGAGACCCAGTACTTC.

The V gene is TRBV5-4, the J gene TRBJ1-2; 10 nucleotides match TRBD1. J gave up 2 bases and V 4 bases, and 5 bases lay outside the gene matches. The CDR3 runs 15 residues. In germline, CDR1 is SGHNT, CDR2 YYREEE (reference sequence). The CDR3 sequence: CASSLQTGGNYGYTF. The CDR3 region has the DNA TGTGCCAGCAGCCTTCAGACAGGGGGCAACTATGGCTACACCTTC.

The CDR3 protein is CASRRGNTEAFF. Written as DNA, the CDR3 is TGTGCCAGCAGGCGGGGGAACACTGAAGCTTTCTTT. The chain couples TRBV5-5 to TRBJ1-1; no firm D call. The germline gives CDR1 SGHKS, CDR2 YYEKEE (reference sequence). The CDR3 covers 12 residues. V was cut by 5 bases and J by 1 base, with 6 bases left in between.

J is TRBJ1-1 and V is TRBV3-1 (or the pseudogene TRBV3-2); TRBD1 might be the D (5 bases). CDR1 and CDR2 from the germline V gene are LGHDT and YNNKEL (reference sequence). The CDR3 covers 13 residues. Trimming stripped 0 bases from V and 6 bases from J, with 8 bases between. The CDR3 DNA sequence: TGTGCCAGCAGCCAAGAAGGCAGGGCTGAAGCTTTCTTT. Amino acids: CASSQEGRAEAFF.

This CDR3 is CASSNPLRQGGTGELFF. The CDR3 region has the DNA TGTGCCAGCAGCAACCCCCTCAGGCAGGGGGGCACCGGGGAGCTGTTTTTT. V usage is TRBV7-6 and J usage is TRBJ2-2; D is perhaps TRBD1 (7 bases). The CDR3 length is 17 residues. The V end was cut by 5 bases, the J end by 4 bases, with 20 bases between. Germline V gives CDR1 SGHVS, CDR2 FNYEAQ. The variable domain in full, completed from reference TRBV7-6 and TRBJ2-2, reads GAGVSQSPRYKVTKRGQDVALRCDPISGHVSLYWYRQALGQGPEFLTYFNYEAQQDKSGLPNDRFSAERPEGSISTLTIQRTEQRDSAMYRCASSNPLRQGGTGELFFGEGSRLTVL.

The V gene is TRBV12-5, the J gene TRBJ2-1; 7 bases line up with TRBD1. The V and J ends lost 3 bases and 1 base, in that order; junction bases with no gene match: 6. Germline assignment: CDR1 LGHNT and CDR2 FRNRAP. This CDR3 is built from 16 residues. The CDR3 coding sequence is TGTGCTAGTGGTTTTGAGGGGGCCGTGTCCTACAATGAGCAGTTCTTC. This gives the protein CASGFEGAVSYNEQFF.

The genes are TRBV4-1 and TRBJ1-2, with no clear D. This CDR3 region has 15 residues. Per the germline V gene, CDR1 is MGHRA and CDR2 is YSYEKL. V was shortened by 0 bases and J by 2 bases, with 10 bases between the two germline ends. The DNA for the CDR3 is TGCGCCAGCAGCCAAGATGGGCTTGGAAACTATGGCTACACCTTC. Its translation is CASSQDGLGNYGYTF.

CDR3 DNA sequence: TGTGCCAGCACCGGCGGAGGGTTTACGAGCTCTGGAAACACCATATATTTT. It translates to CASTGGGFTSSGNTIYF. V is TRBV25-1 and J is TRBJ1-3; D is ambiguous. The CDR3 sequence is 17 residues long. In germline, CDR1 is MGHDK, CDR2 SYGVNS. Trimming stripped 7 bases from V and 0 bases from J, with 19 bases between.

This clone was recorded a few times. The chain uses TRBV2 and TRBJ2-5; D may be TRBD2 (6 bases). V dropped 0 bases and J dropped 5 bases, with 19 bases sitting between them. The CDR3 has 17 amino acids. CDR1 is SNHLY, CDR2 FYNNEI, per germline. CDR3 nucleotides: TGTGCCAGCAGTGAAGCGCTTCGACGGCCGGCGGGGGAGACCCAGTACTTC. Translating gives CASSEALRRPAGETQYF.

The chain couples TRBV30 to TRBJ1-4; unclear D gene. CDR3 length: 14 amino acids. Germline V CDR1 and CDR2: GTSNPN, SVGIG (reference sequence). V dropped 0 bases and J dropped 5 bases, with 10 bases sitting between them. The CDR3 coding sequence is TGTGCCTGGAGTGTACAAGGGAGGAATGAAAAACTGTTTTTT. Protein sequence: CAWSVQGRNEKLFF. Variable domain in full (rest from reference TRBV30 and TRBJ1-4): SQTIHQWPATLVQPVGSPLSLECTVEGTSNPNLYWYRQAAGRGLQLLFYSVGIGQISSEVPQNLSASRPQDRQFILSSKKLLLSDSGFYLCAWSVQGRNEKLFFGSGTQLSVL.

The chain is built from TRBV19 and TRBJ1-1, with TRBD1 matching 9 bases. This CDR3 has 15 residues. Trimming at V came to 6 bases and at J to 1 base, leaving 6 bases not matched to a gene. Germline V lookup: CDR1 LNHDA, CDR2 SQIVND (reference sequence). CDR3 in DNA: TGTGCCAGTAGGAGGGACAGGGTAGGGAACACTGAAGCTTTCTTT. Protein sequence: CASRRDRVGNTEAFF. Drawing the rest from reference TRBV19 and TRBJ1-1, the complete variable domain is DGGITQSPKYLFRKEGQNVTLSCEQNLNHDAMYWYRQDPGQGLRLIYYSQIVNDFQKGDIAEGYSVSREKKESFPLTVTSAQKNPTAFYLCASRRDRVGNTEAFFGQGTRLTVV.

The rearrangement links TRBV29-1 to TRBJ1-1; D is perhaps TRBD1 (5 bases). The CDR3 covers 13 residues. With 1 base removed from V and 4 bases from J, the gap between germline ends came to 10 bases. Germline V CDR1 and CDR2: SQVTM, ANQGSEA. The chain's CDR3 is CSVEGGLGTEAFF. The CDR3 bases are TGCAGCGTTGAAGGGGGCTTGGGCACTGAAGCTTTCTTT.

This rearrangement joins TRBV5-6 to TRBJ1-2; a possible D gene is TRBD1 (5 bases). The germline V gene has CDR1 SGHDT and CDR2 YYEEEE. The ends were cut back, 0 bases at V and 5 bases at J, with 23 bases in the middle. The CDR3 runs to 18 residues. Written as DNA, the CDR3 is TGTGCCAGCAGCTTGGTCCGGGGGTACGGGACTCCGAGTTATGGCTACACCTTC. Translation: CASSLVRGYGTPSYGYTF.

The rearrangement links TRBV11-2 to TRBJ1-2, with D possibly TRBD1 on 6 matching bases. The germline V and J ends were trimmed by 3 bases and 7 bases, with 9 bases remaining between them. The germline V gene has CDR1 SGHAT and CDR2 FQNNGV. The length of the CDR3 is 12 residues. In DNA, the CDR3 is TGTGCCAGCAGCTTCCAACAGGGTGGCTACACCTTC. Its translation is CASSFQQGGYTF.

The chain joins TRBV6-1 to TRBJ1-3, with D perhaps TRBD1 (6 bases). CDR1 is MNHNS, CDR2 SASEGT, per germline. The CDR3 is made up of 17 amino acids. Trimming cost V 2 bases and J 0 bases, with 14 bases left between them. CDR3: CASSEWDKGLSGNTIYF. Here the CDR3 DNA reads TGTGCCAGCAGTGAATGGGACAAGGGTCTCTCTGGAAACACCATATATTTT.